The clone carrying this T cell receptor beta chain was observed a handful of times. This specimen comes from a study of blood T cell repertoires in COVID-19. The table came from immunoSEQ multiplex PCR; TCRdb's copy has only in-frame clones and leaves some out. The profile shows around 130,000 clones, 77% of them singletons. The CDR3 is made up of 13 amino acids. Germline lookup yields CDR1 ENHRY and CDR2 SYGVKD. V lost 10 bases and J 5 bases, leaving 12 bases between the germline ends. The gene calls are TRBV10-3 and TRBJ2-6; no firm D call. This clonotype was sampled from an elderly man with acute or convalescent COVID-19. Source material: peripheral blood. The CDR3 is CATLPPRANVLTF. The CDR3 nucleotides are TGTGCCACCCTCCCCCCCCGGGCCAACGTCCTGACTTTC.